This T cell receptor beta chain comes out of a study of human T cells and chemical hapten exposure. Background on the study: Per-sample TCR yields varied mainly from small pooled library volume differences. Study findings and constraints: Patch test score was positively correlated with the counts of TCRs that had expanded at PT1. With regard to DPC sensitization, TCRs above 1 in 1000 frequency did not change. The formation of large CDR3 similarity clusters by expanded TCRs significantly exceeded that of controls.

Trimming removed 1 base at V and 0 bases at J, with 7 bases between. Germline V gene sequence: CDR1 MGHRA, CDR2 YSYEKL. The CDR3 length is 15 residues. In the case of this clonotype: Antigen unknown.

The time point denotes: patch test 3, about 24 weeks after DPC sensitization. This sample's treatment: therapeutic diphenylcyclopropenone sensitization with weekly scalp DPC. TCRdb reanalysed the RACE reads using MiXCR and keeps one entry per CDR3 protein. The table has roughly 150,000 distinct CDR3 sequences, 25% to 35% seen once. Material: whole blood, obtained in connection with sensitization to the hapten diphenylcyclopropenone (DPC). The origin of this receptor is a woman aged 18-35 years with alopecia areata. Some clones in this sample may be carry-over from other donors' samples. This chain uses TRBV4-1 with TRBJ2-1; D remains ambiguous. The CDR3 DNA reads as TGCGCCAGCAGCCAAGCGGTAAGCTCCTACAATGAGCAGTTCTTC. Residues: CASSQAVSSYNEQFF.